This T cell receptor beta chain was found in a study of CXCR3-negative and CXCR3-positive naive CD8 T cells. Turning to the study itself: The TRB read total, about 130 million, broke down to about 1.5 +/- 0.3 million reads per library. Whole-study findings and limits: Naive cells used TRBV-TRBJ genes in much the same way whether CXCR3-negative or CXCR3-positive; memory cells did not. After cryopreservation, CXCR3 expression dropped partially; most assays used fresh PBMCs.

Of note for this clonotype: Its antigen is unknown.

It was by 5' RACE with UMI labels that the TRB cDNA libraries were prepared. TCRdb re-analyzed the 5' RACE reads; it lists each CDR3 protein once, without DNA. Its listing shows 45,000 to 70,000 distinct CDR3 sequences. Specimen: memory CD8+ T cells from blood. This TCR came from a human donor in good health. Some clones in this sample may be carry-over from other donors' samples.

Here the CDR3 reads CASSETGATYEQYF. V is TRBV12-3 or TRBV12-4 and J is TRBJ2-7; TCRdb reports TRBD1, a call that lacks DNA to check it against. There are 14 residues in the CDR3.